Listed below are T cell receptor beta chains from one sample, sequenced in a study of cytomegalovirus exposure and HLA in healthy donors. Sequenced by immunoSEQ multiplex PCR; TCRdb stores in-frame clones only, minus some. The sample holds about 150,000 clones, more than 60% seen once. The sample taken for sequencing was PBMCs. These receptor sequences come from a woman aged 35 to 49 in good health and CMV-seronegative. The CDR3 runs from the conserved cysteine through the conserved F or W.

CDR3: CASSDSGAFF
J: TRBJ1-1
V: TRBV25-1

CDR3: CASSLVGLAETQYF
J: TRBJ2-5
V: TRBV5-6

CDR3: CASSLSTRGYEQFF
J: TRBJ2-1
V: TRBV7-2

CDR3: CASRRGSTNEKLFF
J: TRBJ1-4
V: TRBV7-6

CDR3: CASSLFPGYYEQYF
J: TRBJ2-7
V: TRBV7-8

CDR3: CASAGSYEQYF
J: TRBJ2-7
V: TRBV6-6

CDR3: CASRGGMNTEAFF
J: TRBJ1-1
V: TRBV27

CDR3: CASSTEARGYTF
J: TRBJ1-2
V: TRBV5-6

CDR3: CASSPQEGAGNYGYTF
J: TRBJ1-2
V: TRBV27

CDR3: CAISGGTVLGYNEQFF
J: TRBJ2-1
V: TRBV10-3

CDR3: CASSPTGTYEQYF
J: TRBJ2-7
V: TRBV7-9

CDR3: CASSISTRQGWAEAFF
J: TRBJ1-1
V: TRBV19

CDR3: CSVEGQSYEQYF
J: TRBJ2-7
V: TRBV29-1

CDR3: CASSASGTGGTEAFF
J: TRBJ1-1
V: TRBV2

CDR3: CASNLQGSNTEAFF
J: TRBJ1-1
V: TRBV6-6

CDR3: CASSSLAGVGGELFF
J: TRBJ2-2
V: TRBV7-9

CDR3: CASSLKAQMNTEAFF
J: TRBJ1-1
V: TRBV27

CDR3: CASKRMNTEAFF
J: TRBJ1-1
V: TRBV6-5

CDR3: CASSFQNTEAFF
J: TRBJ1-1
V: TRBV11-3

CDR3: CASSYRGREQDEQYF
J: TRBJ2-7
V: TRBV6-5

CDR3: CASSKQGANEKLFF
J: TRBJ1-4
V: TRBV6-5

CDR3: CASSRQFPGNTIYF
J: TRBJ1-3
V: TRBV7-6

CDR3: CASSGSYTEAFF
J: TRBJ1-1
V: TRBV2

CDR3: CASSLGASGGLYNEQFF
J: TRBJ2-1
V: TRBV7-6